One and the same sample provided the 22 T cell receptor beta chains below, sequenced in a study of shared clonotypes between healthy human individuals. Positive CCR7 selection of CD45RO-negative cells yielded the naive CD8 cells, and terminally differentiated effector memory CD45RA+ cells were excluded. Produced via immunoSEQ multiplex PCR; TCRdb's table is partial and in-frame only. In the table there are around 2,000,000 clones, about 95% of which are singletons. The sequenced material came from naive CD8+ T cells sorted from blood. The receptors stem from a young man in good health.

The V and J genes are TRBV5-6 and TRBJ2-2; TRBD2 aligns across 7 bases. There are 13 residues in the CDR3. J was trimmed by 5 bases and V by 5 bases; bases with no gene match: 3. Germline CDR1 and CDR2: SGHDT and YYEEEE. The CDR3 is CASSGAGTGELFF. The CDR3 nucleotides are TGTGCCAGCAGTGGAGCGGGGACCGGGGAGCTGTTTTTT.

CDR3 region: CAWSPGLAGGHLPTDTQYF. In DNA form, the CDR3 reads TGTGCCTGGAGTCCGGGACTAGCGGGAGGCCACCTCCCCACAGATACGCAGTATTTT. The V call is TRBV30, the J call TRBJ2-3, with 15 nucleotides matching TRBD2. CDR1 GTSNPN and CDR2 SVGIG come from the germline V gene (reference sequence). CDR3 size: 19 residues. J gave up 2 bases and V 2 bases, and 11 bases lay outside the gene matches. Looking up the rest from reference TRBV30 and TRBJ2-3 gives the full variable domain: SQTIHQWPATLVQPVGSPLSLECTVEGTSNPNLYWYRQAAGRGLQLLFYSVGIGQISSEVPQNLSASRPQDRQFILSSKKLLLSDSGFYLCAWSPGLAGGHLPTDTQYFGPGTRLTVL.

V gene TRBV13 combines with J gene TRBJ2-3; D could derive from TRBD1 or TRBD2 (5 bases each). This CDR3 spans 16 amino acids. Trimming shortened V by 5 bases and J by 1 base, and 16 bases separated the two germline ends. Germline V CDR1 and CDR2: PRHDT, FYEKMQ (reference sequence). The CDR3 loop reads CASSPVGARGTDTQYF. The CDR3 nucleotides are TGTGCCAGCAGCCCCGTCGGGGCCAGGGGCACAGATACGCAGTATTTT. Supplemented by reference TRBV13 and TRBJ2-3, the full variable domain reads AAGVIQSPRHLIKEKRETATLKCYPIPRHDTVYWYQQGPGQDPQFLISFYEKMQSDKGSIPDRFSAQQFSDYHSELNMSSLELGDSALYFCASSPVGARGTDTQYFGPGTRLTVL.

The chain has TRBV5-1 and TRBJ1-2; 7 bases align to TRBD1. The CDR3 runs 17 residues. Germline V lookup: CDR1 SGHRS, CDR2 YFSETQ. V lost 0 bases to trimming and J lost 2 bases; unmatched junction nucleotides: 10. CDR3 in amino acids: CASSLADRTGRNYGYTF. In nucleotides, the CDR3 is TGCGCCAGCAGCTTGGCCGATAGGACAGGAAGAAACTATGGCTACACCTTC. Supplemented by reference TRBV5-1 and TRBJ1-2, the full variable domain reads KAGVTQTPRYLIKTRGQQVTLSCSPISGHRSVSWYQQTPGQGLQFLFEYFSETQRNKGNFPGRFSGRQFSNSRSEMNVSTLELGDSALYLCASSLADRTGRNYGYTFGSGTRLTVV.

V usage is TRBV30 and J usage is TRBJ2-1; D gene uncertain. Germline assignment: CDR1 GTSNPN and CDR2 SVGIG (reference sequence). Trimming removed 5 bases from V and 8 bases from J, with 10 bases in between. The CDR3 loop spans 11 amino acids. The CDR3 nucleotides are TGTGCCTGGGACATGGCGTATGAGCAGTTCTTC. Its protein is CAWDMAYEQFF.

The chain uses TRBV6-5 and TRBJ1-1; 7 bases fit TRBD1. This CDR3 is 11 amino acids long. The ends lost 10 bases at V and 7 bases at J; junction bases unmatched: 6. Germline V gives CDR1 MNHEY, CDR2 SVGAGI. For the CDR3, the DNA is TGTGCCACTTGGACAGGAGGTGAAGCTTTCTTT. Its protein is CATWTGGEAFF.

The chain employs TRBV13 and TRBJ2-7; D is undetermined. V was cut by 5 bases and J by 2 bases, with 7 bases left in between. This CDR3 is 12 amino acids long. Germline CDR1 PRHDT, CDR2 FYEKMQ (reference sequence). The CDR3 spells CASSQLPYEQYF. In nucleotides, the CDR3 is TGTGCCAGCAGCCAACTCCCCTACGAGCAGTACTTC.

The chain joins TRBV28 to TRBJ2-3, with D possibly being TRBD1 (5 bases). Germline V CDR1 and CDR2: MDHEN, SYDVKM. The CDR3 is 18 amino acids. The V end was cut by 6 bases, the J end by 0 bases, with 22 bases between. The CDR3 bases are TGTGCCAGCAGCCGAAGAGCAGGGTTAACTTTTAGCACAGATACGCAGTATTTT. Translated: CASSRRAGLTFSTDTQYF.

The chain is built from TRBV7-9 and TRBJ2-7, with D possibly matching TRBD1 (5 bases). This CDR3 comprises 13 residues. Between the trimmed V and J ends, which lost 6 bases and 5 bases, there was a span of 14 bases. CDR1 SEHNR and CDR2 FQNEAQ come from the germline V gene (reference sequence). The CDR3 region is CASSYSSGNEQYF. For the CDR3, the DNA is TGTGCCAGCAGTTATAGTTCAGGGAACGAGCAGTACTTC.

Regarding this clone: At one end, the junction sequence differs from germline, possibly due to a read error. DNA for the CDR3: TGTGCCACCAGTGGGGGCGGGGGCCCGCTCAATGGCTACACCTTC. It specifies CATSGGGGPLNGYTF. The chain recombines TRBV10-3 with TRBJ1-2, with D possibly being TRBD1 (6 bases). Germline values: CDR1 ENHRY, CDR2 SYGVKD. This CDR3 region has 15 residues.

The chain joins TRBV9 to TRBJ2-7, with 7 bases matching TRBD2. The germline CDR1 and CDR2 sequences are SGDLS and YYNGEE. Unmatched junction bases numbered 5, after V lost 3 bases and J lost 2 bases. The length of the CDR3 is 14 residues. The CDR3 DNA sequence: TGTGCCAGCAGCGCGACTAGCAGTCCCTACGAGCAGTACTTC. This codes for CASSATSSPYEQYF.

V and J are TRBV4-3 and TRBJ2-1; D remains ambiguous. V gave up 0 bases and J gave up 0 bases, with 9 bases separating them. CDR1 is LGHNA and CDR2 is YSLEER in the germline V gene. This CDR3 contains 16 residues. The CDR3 spells CASSQDWISSYNEQFF. The CDR3 coding sequence is TGCGCCAGCAGCCAAGATTGGATTAGCTCCTACAATGAGCAGTTCTTC.

This chain connects TRBV7-6 to TRBJ1-1; no clear D. Looked up from germline, CDR1 is SGHVS and CDR2 is FNYEAQ. This CDR3 is built from 13 residues. V dropped 3 bases and J dropped 7 bases, with 12 bases sitting between them. The CDR3, as DNA: TGTGCCAGCAGCTTGAACAATCAGTATGAAGCTTTCTTT. Its translation is CASSLNNQYEAFF.

This chain joins TRBV7-2 and TRBJ2-2; D might be TRBD2 (5 bases). The V gene's germline CDR1 is SGHTA and CDR2 FQGNSA. This CDR3 spans 15 amino acids. The ends were cut back, 5 bases at V and 6 bases at J, with 16 bases in the middle. The CDR3 sequence: CASSEGAVYPGELFF. CDR3 DNA sequence: TGTGCCAGCAGCGAGGGAGCAGTGTATCCCGGGGAGCTGTTTTTT.

The rearrangement links TRBV30 to TRBJ2-1; TRBD1 is a possible D gene (5 bases). The germline V and J ends were trimmed by 0 bases and 0 bases, with 24 bases remaining between them. The CDR3 has 20 residues. Germline loops: CDR1 GTSNPN, CDR2 SVGIG (reference sequence). The CDR3 protein is CAWSVRAIRGIKSSYNEQFF. The CDR3 DNA sequence: TGTGCCTGGAGTGTTAGAGCAATTAGGGGAATAAAGAGCTCCTACAATGAGCAGTTCTTC.

DNA of the CDR3: TGCAGCGTACCTTTTGGGCAGGGATCTAACTATGGCTACACCTTC. It yields the protein CSVPFGQGSNYGYTF. This chain links TRBV29-1 with TRBJ1-2, with D perhaps matching TRBD1 (5 bases). The germline V gene has CDR1 SQVTM and CDR2 ANQGSEA. Trimming took 6 bases from V and 0 from J, leaving 17 bases between them. This CDR3 is 15 amino acids long.

The CDR3: CASSFGESYEQYF. Written as DNA, the CDR3 is TGTGCCAGCAGCTTCGGCGAGTCCTACGAGCAGTACTTC. V gene TRBV7-6 combines with J gene TRBJ2-7; D not resolved. The V gene's germline CDR1 is SGHVS and CDR2 FNYEAQ. The V end lost 3 bases, the J end lost 1 base, and 7 bases lay between the germline ends. CDR3 length: 13 residues.

V is TRBV27 and J is TRBJ1-5; possibly TRBD1 for D (5 bases). V was pared by 1 base and J by 0 bases, with 13 bases between. The length of the CDR3 is 17 residues. Germline CDR1 MNHEY, CDR2 SMNVEV (reference sequence). CDR3 bases: TGTGCCAGCAGTTTATGGGCTACCCAGGGTAGCAATCAGCCCCAGCATTTT. It translates to CASSLWATQGSNQPQHF.

The V gene is TRBV4-1, the J gene TRBJ2-2; unclear D gene. With 5 bases removed from V and 4 bases from J, the gap between germline ends came to 5 bases. The CDR3 spans 12 residues. Germline V lookup: CDR1 MGHRA, CDR2 YSYEKL. CDR3 nucleotide sequence: TGCGCCAGCAGCGTACCCACCGGGGAGCTGTTTTTT. It translates to CASSVPTGELFF.

The rearrangement joins TRBV2 to TRBJ2-4, with 7 positions matching TRBD1. CDR3 length equals 13 residues. Germline CDR1 SNHLY, CDR2 FYNNEI. The V and J ends lost 4 bases and 6 bases, in that order; junction bases with no gene match: 3. CDR3 sequence (DNA): TGTGCCAGCAGTGCGGCAGGGGGAAACATTCAGTACTTC. Its protein product is CASSAAGGNIQYF.

The chain combines TRBV6-1 with TRBJ2-7, with D unclear. The CDR3 is 13 residues long. V lost 4 bases and J 4 bases, leaving 11 bases between the germline ends. The germline gives CDR1 MNHNS, CDR2 SASEGT. This chain's CDR3 is CASSGRTDYEQYF. For the CDR3, the DNA is TGTGCCAGCAGTGGACGGACGGATTACGAGCAGTACTTC.

V usage is TRBV27 and J usage is TRBJ2-7; perhaps TRBD1 as D (6 bases). Germline V CDR1 and CDR2: MNHEY, SMNVEV (reference sequence). Trimming shortened V by 6 bases and J by 7 bases, and 19 bases separated the two germline ends. CDR3 length: 14 amino acids. DNA of the CDR3: TGTGCCAGCAGGCCACGAACTGCCAGGGGAGAGCAGTACTTC. Translation gives CASRPRTARGEQYF.